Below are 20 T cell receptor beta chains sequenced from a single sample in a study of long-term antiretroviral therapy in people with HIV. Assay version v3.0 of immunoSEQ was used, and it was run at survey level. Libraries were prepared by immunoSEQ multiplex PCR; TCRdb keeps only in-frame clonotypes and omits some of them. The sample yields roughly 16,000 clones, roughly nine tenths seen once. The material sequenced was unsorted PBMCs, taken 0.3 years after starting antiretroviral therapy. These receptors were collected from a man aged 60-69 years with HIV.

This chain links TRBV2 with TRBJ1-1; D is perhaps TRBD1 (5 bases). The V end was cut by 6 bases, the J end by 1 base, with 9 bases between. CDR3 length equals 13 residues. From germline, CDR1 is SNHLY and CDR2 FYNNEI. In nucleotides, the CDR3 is TGTGCCAGCAGATGGGGGGAGAACACTGAAGCTTTCTTT. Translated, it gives CASRWGENTEAFF.

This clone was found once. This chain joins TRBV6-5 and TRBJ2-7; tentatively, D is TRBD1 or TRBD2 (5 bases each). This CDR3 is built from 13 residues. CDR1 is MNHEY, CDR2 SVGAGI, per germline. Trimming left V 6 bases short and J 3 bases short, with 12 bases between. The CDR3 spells CASRKSGSYEQYF. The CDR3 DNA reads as TGTGCCAGCAGGAAGTCAGGGAGCTACGAGCAGTACTTC.

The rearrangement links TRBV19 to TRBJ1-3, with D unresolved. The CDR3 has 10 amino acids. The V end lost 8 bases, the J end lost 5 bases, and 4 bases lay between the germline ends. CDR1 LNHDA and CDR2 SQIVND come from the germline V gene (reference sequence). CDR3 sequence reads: CASERNTIYF. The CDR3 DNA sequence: TGTGCCAGTGAGAGAAACACCATATATTTT.

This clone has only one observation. CDR3 nucleotide sequence: TGTGCCAGCAGCCGAAACAGGGAAAGTCAGCCCCAGCATTTT. Protein sequence: CASSRNRESQPQHF. This chain uses TRBV11-2 with TRBJ1-5; tentatively, D is TRBD1 (6 bases). V was trimmed by 5 bases and J by 6 bases, leaving 14 bases between them. Germline values: CDR1 SGHAT, CDR2 FQNNGV. CDR3 size: 14 residues.

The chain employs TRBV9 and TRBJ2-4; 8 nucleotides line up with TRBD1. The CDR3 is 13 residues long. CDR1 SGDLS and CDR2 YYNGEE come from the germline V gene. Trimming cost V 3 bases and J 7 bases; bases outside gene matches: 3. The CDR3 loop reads CASSADRANIQYF. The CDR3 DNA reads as TGTGCCAGCAGCGCGGACAGGGCGAACATTCAGTACTTC.

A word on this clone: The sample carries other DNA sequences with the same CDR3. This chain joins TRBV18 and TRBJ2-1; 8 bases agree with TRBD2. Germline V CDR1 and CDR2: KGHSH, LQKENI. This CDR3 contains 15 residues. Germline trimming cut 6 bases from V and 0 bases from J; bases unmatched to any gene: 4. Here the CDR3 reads CASSQSGSSYNEQFF. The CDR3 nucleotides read TGTGCCAGCTCTCAAAGCGGGAGCTCCTACAATGAGCAGTTCTTC.

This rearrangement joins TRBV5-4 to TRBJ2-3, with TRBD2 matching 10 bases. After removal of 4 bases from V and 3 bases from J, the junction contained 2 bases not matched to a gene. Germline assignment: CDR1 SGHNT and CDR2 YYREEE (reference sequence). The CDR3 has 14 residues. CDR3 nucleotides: TGTGCCAGCAGCCTTAGCGGGGGGACAGATACGCAGTATTTT. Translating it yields CASSLSGGTDTQYF.

This chain's CDR3 is CASSYRDREQETQYF. CDR3 coding DNA: TGTGCCAGCAGCTACCGGGACCGAGAACAAGAGACCCAGTACTTC. V is TRBV9 and J is TRBJ2-5; possibly TRBD1 or TRBD2 for D (5 bases each). Trimming shortened V by 4 bases and J by 2 bases, and 15 bases separated the two germline ends. The germline V gene encodes CDR1 SGDLS and CDR2 YYNGEE. This CDR3 has 15 residues.

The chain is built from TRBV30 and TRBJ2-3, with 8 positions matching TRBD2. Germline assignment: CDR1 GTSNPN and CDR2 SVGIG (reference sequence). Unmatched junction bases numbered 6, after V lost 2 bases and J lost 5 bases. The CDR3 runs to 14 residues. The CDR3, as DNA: TGTGCCTGGAGTTGGGGTAGCGGGGAAGATACGCAGTATTTT. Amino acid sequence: CAWSWGSGEDTQYF. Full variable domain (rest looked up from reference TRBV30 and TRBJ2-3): SQTIHQWPATLVQPVGSPLSLECTVEGTSNPNLYWYRQAAGRGLQLLFYSVGIGQISSEVPQNLSASRPQDRQFILSSKKLLLSDSGFYLCAWSWGSGEDTQYFGPGTRLTVL.

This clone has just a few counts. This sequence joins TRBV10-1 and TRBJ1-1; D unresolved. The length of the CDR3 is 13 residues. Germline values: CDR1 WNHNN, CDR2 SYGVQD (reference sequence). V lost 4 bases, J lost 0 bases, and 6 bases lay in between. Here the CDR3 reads CASSVGVNTEAFF. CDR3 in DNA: TGCGCCAGCAGTGTCGGGGTGAACACTGAAGCTTTCTTT.

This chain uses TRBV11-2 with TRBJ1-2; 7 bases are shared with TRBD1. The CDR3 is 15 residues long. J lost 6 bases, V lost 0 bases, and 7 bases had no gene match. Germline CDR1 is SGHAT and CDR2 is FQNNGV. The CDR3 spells CASSLEGRGGNGYTF. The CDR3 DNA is TGTGCCAGCAGCTTAGAGGGTAGAGGGGGCAATGGCTACACCTTC.

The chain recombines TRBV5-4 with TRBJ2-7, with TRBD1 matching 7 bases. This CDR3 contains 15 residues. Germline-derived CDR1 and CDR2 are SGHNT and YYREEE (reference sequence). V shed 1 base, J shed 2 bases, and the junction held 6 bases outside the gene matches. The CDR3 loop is CASSLPRQGTYEQYF. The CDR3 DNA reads TGTGCCAGCAGCTTGCCGAGACAGGGAACCTACGAGCAGTACTTC.

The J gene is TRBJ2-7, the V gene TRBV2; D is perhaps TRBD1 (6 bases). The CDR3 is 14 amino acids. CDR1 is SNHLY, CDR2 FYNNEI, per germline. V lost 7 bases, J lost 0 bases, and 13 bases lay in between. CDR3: CASKHRDTSYEQYF. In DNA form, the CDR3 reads TGTGCCAGCAAGCACCGGGACACCTCCTACGAGCAGTACTTC.

CDR3 sequence reads: CASASNPRKTYGYTF. CDR3 DNA sequence: TGTGCCAGCGCATCCAATCCACGAAAGACCTATGGCTACACCTTC. This chain joins TRBV5-8 and TRBJ1-2; D not certain. The germline V and J ends were trimmed by 7 bases and 4 bases, with 20 bases remaining between them. Germline CDR1 reads SGHTS; CDR2 reads YDEGEE. The CDR3 length is 15 residues.

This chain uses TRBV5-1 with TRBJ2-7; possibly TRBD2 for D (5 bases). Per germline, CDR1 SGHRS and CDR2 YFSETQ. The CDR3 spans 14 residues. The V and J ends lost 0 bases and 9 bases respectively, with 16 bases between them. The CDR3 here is CASSLAGIPNGQYF. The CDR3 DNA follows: TGCGCCAGCAGCTTGGCCGGGATCCCGAATGGGCAGTACTTC.

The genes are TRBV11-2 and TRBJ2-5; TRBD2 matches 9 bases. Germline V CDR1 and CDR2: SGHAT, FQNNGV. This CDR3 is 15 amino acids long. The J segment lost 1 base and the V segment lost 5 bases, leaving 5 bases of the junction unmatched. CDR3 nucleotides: TGTGCCAGCAGCCAAGGGCGGGGGGGCCAAGAGACCCAGTACTTC. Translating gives CASSQGRGGQETQYF.

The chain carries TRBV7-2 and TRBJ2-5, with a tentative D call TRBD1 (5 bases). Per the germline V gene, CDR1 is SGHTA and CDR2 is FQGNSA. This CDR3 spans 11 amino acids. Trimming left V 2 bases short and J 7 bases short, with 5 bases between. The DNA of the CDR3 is TGTGCCAGCAGCTTAAGGGGGACCCAGTACTTC. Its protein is CASSLRGTQYF.

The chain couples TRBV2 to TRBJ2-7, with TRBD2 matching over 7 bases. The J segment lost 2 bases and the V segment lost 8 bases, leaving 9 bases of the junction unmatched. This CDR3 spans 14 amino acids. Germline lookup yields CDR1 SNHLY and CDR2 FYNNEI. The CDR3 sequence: CASDPTSEAYEQYF. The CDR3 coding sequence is TGTGCCAGCGACCCAACTAGCGAGGCCTACGAGCAGTACTTC.

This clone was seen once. The CDR3 sequence: CASQVSGANVLTF. CDR3 nucleotide sequence: TGTGCCAGCCAGGTCTCTGGGGCCAACGTCCTGACTTTC. The rearrangement links TRBV6-6 to TRBJ2-6; D uncertain. The CDR3 covers 13 residues. The germline V gene has CDR1 MNHNY and CDR2 SVGAGI (reference sequence). Trimming stripped 8 bases from V and 0 bases from J, with 5 bases between.

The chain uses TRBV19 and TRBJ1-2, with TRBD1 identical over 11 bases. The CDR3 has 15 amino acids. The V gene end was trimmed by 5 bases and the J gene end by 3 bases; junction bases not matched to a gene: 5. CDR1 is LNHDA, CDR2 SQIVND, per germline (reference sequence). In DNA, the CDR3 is TGTGCCAGTAGTCGACCGGGACAGGGGGACTATGGCTACACCTTC. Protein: CASSRPGQGDYGYTF.